This T cell receptor (beta chain) was found in a study of healthy donors' naive CD4 and CD8 T cells. Each TCR library used 500 ng of total RNA and a linear amplification protocol. TCRdb re-derived calls from the reads in MiXCR, one entry per CDR3 protein. The table lists around 200,000 distinct CDR3 sequences, over 60% of them singletons, with 2.3% in the top ten. Study-wide findings and caveats: Positive CDR3 charge linked to CD4+ cells, negative to CD8+ cells.

CDR3 length: 15 amino acids. Trimming cost V 5 bases and J 9 bases, with 20 bases left between them. Naive CD4+ cells were sorted as CD4+CD8-CD45RO-CD45RA+; naive CD8+ as CD8+CD4-CD45RA+CD27bright. On this clonotype itself: Its antigen is as yet unknown.

The sequence was collected from a pool of human donors in good health; the sample pools cells from several healthy donors. The sequencing sample was made of naive CD4+ and CD8+ T cells sorted from blood, pooled from several donors. The rearrangement links TRBV12-3 or TRBV12-4 to TRBJ2-1; the D gene is possibly TRBD2 (7 bases). CDR3 sequence: CASSPREEWDTEQFF. The DNA for the CDR3 is TGTGCCAGCAGTCCCCGGGAGGAGTGGGACACTGAGCAGTTCTTC.